One sample yielded the 18 T cell receptor beta chains listed below, sequenced in a study of chronic HIV infection and antiretroviral therapy. TCRdb reanalysed the 5' RACE reads using MiXCR and keeps one entry per CDR3 protein. Of more than 25,000 distinct CDR3 sequences listed, about 9.7% were seen once; the top ten hold 2.5%. Material for sequencing was peripheral blood. All receptors derive from an adult who had HIV and had not received antiretroviral therapy, or was an uninfected healthy control (not recorded which).

This clonotype came up many times. The rearrangement links TRBV20-1 to TRBJ1-5, with D perhaps TRBD1 (5 bases). The CDR3 is 14 amino acids. Trimming removed 5 bases from V and 4 bases from J, with 15 bases in between. Germline-derived CDR1 and CDR2 are DFQATT and SNEGSKA (reference sequence). The CDR3 loop is CSAGATGTNQPQHF. CDR3 nucleotide sequence: TGCAGTGCTGGGGCCACGGGGACTAATCAGCCCCAGCATTTT.

This clonotype appeared many times. V usage is TRBV12-3 or TRBV12-4 and J usage is TRBJ2-3; no reliable D call. Trimming took off 0 bases at V and 0 bases at J, with 13 bases between the two ends. This CDR3 is 17 amino acids long. The CDR3 spells CASSLAVLEISTDTQYF. CDR3 DNA sequence: TGTGCCAGCAGTTTAGCAGTACTCGAGATAAGCACAGATACGCAGTATTTT.

This clonotype was picked up many times. The chain is built from TRBV7-8 and TRBJ1-6; unclear D gene. The CDR3 spans 19 residues. Germline V gives CDR1 SGHVS, CDR2 FQNEAQ. The ends were cut back, 1 base at V and 0 bases at J, with 16 bases in the middle. CDR3 sequence (DNA): TGTGCCAGCAGCTTAGTCCCCCTGCGAGGGAGCTCCTATAATTCACCCCTCCACTTT. This sequence encodes CASSLVPLRGSSYNSPLHF.

This clonotype was counted a few times. The chain is built from TRBV7-2 and TRBJ1-1, with D unclear. The germline V and J ends were trimmed by 5 bases and 0 bases, with 19 bases remaining between them. The CDR3 length is 17 residues. Germline loops: CDR1 SGHTA, CDR2 FQGNSA. For the CDR3, the DNA is TGTGCCAGCAGCCCGATCCTACCCGTTCTTATGAACACTGAAGCTTTCTTT. Translating it yields CASSPILPVLMNTEAFF.

The CDR3 reads CASSEAHGSNQPQHF. The CDR3 nucleotides read TGTGCCAGCAGTGAAGCGCACGGAAGCAATCAGCCCCAGCATTTT. The V call is TRBV2, the J call TRBJ1-5, with D unresolved. Trimming removed 0 bases from V and 1 base from J, with 7 bases in between. CDR1 and CDR2 from the germline V gene are SNHLY and FYNNEI. This CDR3 region has 15 residues.

This clonotype is labeled as medium-sized (0.01 to 0.1%). This chain uses TRBV14 with TRBJ2-1; a possible D gene is TRBD2 (6 bases). This CDR3 has 13 residues. V dropped 4 bases and J dropped 5 bases, with 9 bases sitting between them. The germline V gene has CDR1 SGHDN and CDR2 FVKESK. The chain's CDR3 is CASSPGTHNEQFF. The CDR3, as DNA: TGTGCCAGCAGCCCAGGGACTCACAATGAGCAGTTCTTC.

This clonotype was found a few times. CDR3 in DNA: TGCAGCGTTGATCGTACGGCAGGGGGAAAGAACAATCAGCCCCAGCATTTT. Its translation is CSVDRTAGGKNNQPQHF. V usage is TRBV29-1 and J usage is TRBJ1-5; 7 positions match TRBD1. Losses at the gene ends were 3 bases for V and 3 bases for J; bases not matched to a gene: 14. Per germline, CDR1 SQVTM and CDR2 ANQGSEA. The CDR3 consists of 17 residues.

The table lists this clonotype with a few counts. This chain uses TRBV20-1 with TRBJ1-1, with TRBD1 as a possible D gene (6 bases). Looked up from germline, CDR1 is DFQATT and CDR2 is SNEGSKA (reference sequence). The CDR3 spans 14 residues. The V end was cut by 1 base, the J end by 4 bases, with 13 bases between. DNA for the CDR3: TGCAGTGCTAGAGCCCCGGGGGCGGGCACTGAAGCTTTCTTT. Its translation is CSARAPGAGTEAFF.

This chain links TRBV5-5 with TRBJ1-3, with D possibly TRBD1 on 6 matching bases. Trimming left V 5 bases short and J 0 bases short, with 12 bases between. Germline CDR1 reads SGHKS; CDR2 reads YYEKEE (reference sequence). CDR3 length: 15 amino acids. CDR3 sequence: CASSTGTSSGNTIYF. CDR3 in DNA: TGTGCCAGCAGTACCGGGACAAGCTCTGGAAACACCATATATTTT.

This clonotype was observed a handful of times. The V gene is TRBV5-1, the J gene TRBJ1-1, with a weak D call TRBD1 (6 bases). Trimming pared 3 bases from V and 4 bases from J, leaving 16 bases between. Germline V gives CDR1 SGHRS, CDR2 YFSETQ. CDR3 length: 15 amino acids. The CDR3 here is CASSSLARGRTEAFF. The CDR3 nucleotides read TGCGCCAGCAGCTCCCTCGCCCGGGGGCGCACTGAAGCTTTCTTT.

This clonotype was seen repeatedly, ten times or more. The V and J genes are TRBV5-1 and TRBJ2-5; D perhaps matches TRBD1 (5 bases). V lost 0 bases and J lost 4, with 10 bases in between. This CDR3 comprises 14 residues. Germline-derived CDR1 and CDR2 are SGHRS and YFSETQ. CDR3 protein: CASSLGTGGETQYF. For the CDR3, the DNA is TGCGCCAGCAGCTTGGGAACAGGTGGAGAGACCCAGTACTTC. The whole variable domain, filled in from reference TRBV5-1 and TRBJ2-5, reads KAGVTQTPRYLIKTRGQQVTLSCSPISGHRSVSWYQQTPGQGLQFLFEYFSETQRNKGNFPGRFSGRQFSNSRSEMNVSTLELGDSALYLCASSLGTGGETQYFGPGTRLLVL.

The rearrangement links TRBV7-8 to TRBJ1-2; 7 bases line up with TRBD1. The junction had 2 bases not matched to a gene; V was cut back by 1 base and J by 3 bases. CDR1 is SGHVS and CDR2 is FQNEAQ in the germline V gene. The CDR3 contains 14 residues. The CDR3 is CASSLGQGDYGYTF. CDR3 DNA sequence: TGTGCCAGCAGCTTAGGACAGGGCGACTATGGCTACACCTTC.

The chain has TRBV29-1 and TRBJ2-1; TRBD1 agrees at 7 bases. The CDR3 spans 15 residues. Trimming cost V 4 bases and J 3 bases; bases outside gene matches: 9. Germline V CDR1 and CDR2: SQVTM, ANQGSEA. CDR3 bases: TGCAGCGTTGTTTGGTTCGGGACAGTCTACAATGAGCAGTTCTTC. Its translation: CSVVWFGTVYNEQFF.

The sample holds many counts of this clonotype. The chain links TRBV7-9 to TRBJ1-6, with TRBD1 identical over 12 bases. The CDR3 spans 13 residues. Germline CDR1 and CDR2: SEHNR and FQNEAQ (reference sequence). The CDR3 loop is CAGDRGLNSPLHF. CDR3 coding DNA: TGTGCTGGGGACAGGGGGCTTAATTCACCCCTCCACTTT.

This clonotype occurred many times. The CDR3 here is CASSAQGALTDTQYF. CDR3 in DNA: TGTGCCAGCAGCGCACAGGGGGCGCTGACAGATACGCAGTATTTT. J is TRBJ2-3 and V is TRBV7-2, with 9 bases identical to TRBD1. This CDR3 contains 15 residues. V was clipped by 5 bases and J by 3 bases; unmatched bases: 6. From germline, CDR1 is SGHTA and CDR2 FQGNSA. The entire variable domain, with the rest obtained from reference TRBV7-2 and TRBJ2-3, is as follows: GAGVSQSPSNKVTEKGKDVELRCDPISGHTALYWYRQSLGQGLEFLIYFQGNSAPDKSGLPSDRFSAERTGGSVSTLTIQRTQQEDSAVYLCASSAQGALTDTQYFGPGTRLTVL.

In its sample, this clonotype was seen many times. The chain carries TRBV7-9 and TRBJ1-4, with D perhaps TRBD1 (6 bases). Germline CDR1 and CDR2: SEHNR and FQNEAQ (reference sequence). The CDR3 is 15 residues long. The ends were cut back, 2 bases at V and 3 bases at J, with 10 bases in the middle. CDR3: CASSLSDRSNEKLFF. In DNA, the CDR3 is TGTGCCAGCAGCTTATCTGACAGGTCTAATGAAAAACTGTTTTTT.

This clonotype showed up just a few times. In DNA, the CDR3 is TGTGCCAGCAGTTTCCCGTCAGGACAAGAGACCCAGTACTTC. As protein: CASSFPSGQETQYF. This chain uses TRBV6-6 with TRBJ2-5; no definite D call. V lost 4 bases and J 2 bases, leaving 11 bases between the germline ends. This CDR3 spans 14 amino acids. CDR1 and CDR2 (germline): MNHNY, SVGAGI (reference sequence).

This clonotype was seen more than once but under ten times. For the CDR3, the DNA is TGCGCCAGCAGCCCGGACCGGAGCTCCTACGAGCAGTACTTC. Amino acid sequence: CASSPDRSSYEQYF. The chain links TRBV4-3 to TRBJ2-7; D unresolved. Germline assignment: CDR1 LGHNA and CDR2 YSLEER. The CDR3 has 14 residues. Trimming removed 4 bases at V and 0 bases at J, with 10 bases between.